The 5 T cell receptor beta chains below come from one sample, sequenced in a study of low-dose radiotherapy and immunotherapy resistance in tumors. Time point in this sample: after trial treatment. Treatment defined: LDRT plus nivolumab, ipilimumab, low-dose cyclophosphamide and aspirin (RACIN trial). TRAV and TRBV primers primed cDNA for both TCRalpha and TCRbeta. The authors ran about 21 PCR cycles to amplify TCRs with a constant-region primer and V-primer adapter. TCRdb ran MiXCR on the reads and lists one entry per CDR3 protein. The sample yields around 84,000 distinct CDR3 sequences, 15% to 20% seen once. This material consisted of PBMCs, taken after low-dose radiotherapy plus immunotherapy. Receptors were obtained from a male donor with prostate cancer.

This clonotype occurred many times. This chain's CDR3 is CAWTRGSATDTQYF. The CDR3 region has the DNA TGTGCCTGGACTCGCGGGAGTGCTACAGATACGCAGTATTTT. The genes are TRBV30 and TRBJ2-3; 7 nucleotides line up with TRBD2. The CDR3 extends over 14 amino acids. The V segment lost 4 bases and the J segment 3 bases; nucleotides outside the gene matches: 7. Germline CDR1 reads GTSNPN; CDR2 reads SVGIG (reference sequence).

This clonotype has a count of ten or more. This chain joins TRBV6-6 and TRBJ1-1; maybe TRBD1 (6 bases). Germline V lookup: CDR1 MNHNY, CDR2 SVGAGI (reference sequence). The CDR3 spans 14 residues. The V end lost 5 bases, the J end lost 1 base, and 11 bases lay between the germline ends. CDR3 DNA: TGTGCCAGCAGTCACCTGGACAGGAACACTGAAGCTTTCTTT. It encodes CASSHLDRNTEAFF.

The sample holds many counts of this clonotype. The genes are TRBV20-1 and TRBJ2-7; 10 positions match TRBD2. Trimming took 3 bases from V and 5 from J; bases not matched to a gene: 7. CDR3 length: 14 amino acids. Germline values: CDR1 DFQATT, CDR2 SNEGSKA (reference sequence). The CDR3 region has the DNA TGCAGTGCTAGTAGTCCTAGCGGGGGCCACGAGCAGTACTTC. Protein: CSASSPSGGHEQYF.

This clonotype has ten or more counts. This chain links TRBV12-3 or TRBV12-4 with TRBJ1-2; possible D gene TRBD1, 5 bases. The CDR3 has 14 residues. Trimming took off 3 bases at V and 5 bases at J, with 13 bases between the two ends. CDR3 residues: CASSFGALRYGYTF. The CDR3 DNA follows: TGTGCCAGCAGTTTCGGGGCGCTGAGGTATGGCTACACCTTC.

In the case of this clonotype: The limits of the CDR3 on the DNA are not certain, so only TCRdb's listed CDR3 is given. V and J are TRBV5-4 and TRBJ2-2; the table's D call of TRBD1 was not tested on the DNA. From germline, CDR1 is SGHNT and CDR2 YYREEE (reference sequence). The CDR3 contains 18 residues when both ends are counted. The chain's CDR3 is CASSPQGTANTGELFFFF.